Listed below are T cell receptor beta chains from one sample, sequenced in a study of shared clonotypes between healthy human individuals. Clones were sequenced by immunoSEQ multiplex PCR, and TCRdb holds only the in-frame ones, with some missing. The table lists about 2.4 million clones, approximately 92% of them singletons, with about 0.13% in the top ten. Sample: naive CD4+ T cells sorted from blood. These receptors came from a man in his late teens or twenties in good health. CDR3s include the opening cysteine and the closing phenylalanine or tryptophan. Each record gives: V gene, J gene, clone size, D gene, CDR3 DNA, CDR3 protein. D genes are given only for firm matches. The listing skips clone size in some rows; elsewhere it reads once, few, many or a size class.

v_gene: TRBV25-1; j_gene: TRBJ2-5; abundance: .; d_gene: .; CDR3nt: TGTGCCAGCAGTGAATTGTACACTCAAGAGACCCAGTACTTC; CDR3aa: CASSELYTQETQYF
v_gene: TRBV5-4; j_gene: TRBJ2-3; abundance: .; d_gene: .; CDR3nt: TGTGCCAGCAGCTTGGCTCCGACAGGCACTAGCACAGATACGCAGTATTTT; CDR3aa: CASSLAPTGTSTDTQYF
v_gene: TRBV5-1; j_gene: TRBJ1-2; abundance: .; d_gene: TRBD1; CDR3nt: TGCGCCAGCAGAGCAGGGGGCCCTAACTATGGCTACACCTTC; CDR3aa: CASRAGGPNYGYTF
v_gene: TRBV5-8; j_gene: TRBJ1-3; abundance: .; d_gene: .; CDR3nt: TGTGCCAGCAGCTTGGCCAAAGTCTCTGGAAACACCATATATTTT; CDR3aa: CASSLAKVSGNTIYF
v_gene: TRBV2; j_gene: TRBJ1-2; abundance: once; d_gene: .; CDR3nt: TGTGCCAGCAGAGGGAGGGTTTCTAACTATGGCTACACCTTC; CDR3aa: CASRGRVSNYGYTF
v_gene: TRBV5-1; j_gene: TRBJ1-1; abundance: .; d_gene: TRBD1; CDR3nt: TGCGCCAGCGTGATCCGAGGGGGCGGCAACACTGAAGCTTTCTTT; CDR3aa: CASVIRGGGNTEAFF
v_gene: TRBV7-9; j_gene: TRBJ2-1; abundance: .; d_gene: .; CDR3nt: TGTGCCAGCAGCTTGGCGGCTTTGGGACTTGTGCAGTTCTTC; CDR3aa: CASSLAALGLVQFF
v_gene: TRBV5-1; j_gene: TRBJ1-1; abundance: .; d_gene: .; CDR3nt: TGCGCCAGCAGCTCCCAGGCCGGCAACACTGAAGCTTTCTTT; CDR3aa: CASSSQAGNTEAFF
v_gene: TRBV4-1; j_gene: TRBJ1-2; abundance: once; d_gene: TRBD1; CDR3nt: TGCGCCAGCAGCCAGGGGACAGGGAGGCATGGCTACACCTTC; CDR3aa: CASSQGTGRHGYTF
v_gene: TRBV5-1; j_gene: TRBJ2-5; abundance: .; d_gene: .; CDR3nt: TGCGCCAGCAGCTTGGATCCCCAGGGGCAAGAGACCCAGTACTTC; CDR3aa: CASSLDPQGQETQYF
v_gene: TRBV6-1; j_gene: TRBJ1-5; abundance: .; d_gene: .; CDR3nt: TGTGCCAGCAGTGAAAGAGGGGACTATAGCAATCAGCCCCAGCATTTT; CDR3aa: CASSERGDYSNQPQHF
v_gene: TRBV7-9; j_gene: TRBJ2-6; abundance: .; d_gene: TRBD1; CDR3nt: TGTGCCAGCAGCTTCGGACAGGGTGCCTCTGGGGCCAACGTCCTGACTTTC; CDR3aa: CASSFGQGASGANVLTF
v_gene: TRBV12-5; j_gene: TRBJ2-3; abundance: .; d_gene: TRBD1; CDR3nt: TGTGCTAGTGGTTTGGAACCTCGGACAGGGTTGTTCGCAGATACGCAGTATTTT; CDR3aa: CASGLEPRTGLFADTQYF
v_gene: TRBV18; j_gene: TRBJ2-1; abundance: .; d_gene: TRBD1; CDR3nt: TGTGCCAGCTCCCCCGGGACAGGGGGTCTGGATGAGCAGTTCTTC; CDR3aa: CASSPGTGGLDEQFF
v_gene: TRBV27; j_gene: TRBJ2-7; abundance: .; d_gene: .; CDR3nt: TGTGCCAGCAACCGCGACAGCCCTAATCCCTCCTCCTACGAGCAGTACTTC; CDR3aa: CASNRDSPNPSSYEQYF
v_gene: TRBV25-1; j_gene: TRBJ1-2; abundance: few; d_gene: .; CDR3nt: TGTGCCAGCAGCCTGGGTCAGGTCTATGGCTACACCTTC; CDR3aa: CASSLGQVYGYTF
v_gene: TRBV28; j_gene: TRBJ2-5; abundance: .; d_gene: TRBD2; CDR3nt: TGTGCCAGCAGTTTATCAGGAGGCGGGGGAAAGACCCAGTACTTC; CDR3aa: CASSLSGGGGKTQYF
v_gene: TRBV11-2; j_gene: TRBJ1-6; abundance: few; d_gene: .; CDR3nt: TGTGCCAGCAGCTCCGAACGGGCCTCGAATTCACCCCTCCACTTT; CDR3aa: CASSSERASNSPLHF
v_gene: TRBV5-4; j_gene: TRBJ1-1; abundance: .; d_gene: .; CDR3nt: TGTGCCAGCAGCCCACGAGCACGAGACACTGAAGCTTTCTTT; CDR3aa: CASSPRARDTEAFF
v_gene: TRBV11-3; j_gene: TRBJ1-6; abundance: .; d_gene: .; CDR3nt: TGTGCCAGCAGCTTACCCTCTCCAGGGTATAATTCACCCCTCCACTTT; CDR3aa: CASSLPSPGYNSPLHF
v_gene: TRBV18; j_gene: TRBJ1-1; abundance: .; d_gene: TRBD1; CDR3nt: TGTGCCAGCTCACCACCGAGTAGACAGGGGGTGGGAGCTTTCTTT; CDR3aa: CASSPPSRQGVGAFF
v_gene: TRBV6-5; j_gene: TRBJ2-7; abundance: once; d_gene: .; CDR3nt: TGTGCCAGCAGTTATGGGGCGGACGGCTACGAGCAGTACTTC; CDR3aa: CASSYGADGYEQYF
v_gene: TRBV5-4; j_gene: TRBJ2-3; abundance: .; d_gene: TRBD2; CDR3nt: TGTGCCAGCAGCCTGGGGACTAGCGGGCCACCAGATACGCAGTATTTT; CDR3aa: CASSLGTSGPPDTQYF
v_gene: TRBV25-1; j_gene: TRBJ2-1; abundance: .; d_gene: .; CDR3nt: TGTGCCAGCAGTGAAAGTATAGGGGGGTACAATGAGCAGTTCTTC; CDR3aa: CASSESIGGYNEQFF
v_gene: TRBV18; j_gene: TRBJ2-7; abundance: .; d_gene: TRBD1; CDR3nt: TGTGCCAGCTCCCCAAGACAGGGGGAGTACGAGCAGTACTTC; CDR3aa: CASSPRQGEYEQYF
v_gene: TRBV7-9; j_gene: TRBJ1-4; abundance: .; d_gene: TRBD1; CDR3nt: TGTGCCAGCAGGGATACAGGGGCAACTAATGAAAAACTGTTTTTT; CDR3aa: CASRDTGATNEKLFF
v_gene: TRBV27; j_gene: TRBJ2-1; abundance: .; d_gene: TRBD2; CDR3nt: TGTGCCAGCAGACTAGCGGGGTTTGGGAATGAGCAGTTCTTC; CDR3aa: CASRLAGFGNEQFF
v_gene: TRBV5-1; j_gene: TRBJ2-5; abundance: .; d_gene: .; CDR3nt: TGCGCCAGCAGCTCCCCACCGGGCCAAGAGACCCAGTACTTC; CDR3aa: CASSSPPGQETQYF
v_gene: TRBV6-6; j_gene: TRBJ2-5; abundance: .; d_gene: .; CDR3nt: TGTGCCAGCAACGAAAGGTACAAGGGCCAAGAGACCCAGTACTTC; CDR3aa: CASNERYKGQETQYF
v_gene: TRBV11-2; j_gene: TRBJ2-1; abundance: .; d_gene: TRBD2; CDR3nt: TGTGCCAGCAGCGGAATTACGGGGGGTACCACCCCCTACAATGAGCAGTTCTTC; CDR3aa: CASSGITGGTTPYNEQFF